This T cell receptor beta chain appears in the sequencing data of a study of CD8 T cells in ankylosing spondylitis (dated by TCRdb to about 2017). Study-wide context: The study profiled T cell receptor beta repertoires in healthy donors and ankylosing spondylitis patients to find disease-linked TCR variants. The whole study cohort included 108 healthy donors and some 27 ankylosing spondylitis patients. Peripheral blood was sampled, and synovial fluid was additionally collected from ankylosing spondylitis patients.

Study-wide conclusions, independent of this receptor: According to the report, matched synovial fluid samples from ankylosing spondylitis patients were significantly enriched for the disease-linked clones. In peripheral blood, the disease-linked clones were found at relatively low frequencies and had a CD8+ phenotype. Blood from ankylosing spondylitis patients appeared to be characterized by a TCR beta motif composed of under 10 highly homologous amino acid variants. Some TCR beta motif variants had previously been reported in synovial fluid and blood of reactive arthritis patients, which suggested common disease-initiation mechanisms.

This clonotype was observed a handful of times. The specificity of this receptor is unknown. The input lacks base qualities; no much larger clone sits a single base away. V and J are truncated by 3 bases and 9 bases respectively, leaving an intervening sequence of 10 bases. The CDR3, cysteine through phenylalanine, is 12 amino acids long. Only the CDR3 region is kept as DNA, spanning 36 bases read in frame from base 1. The CDR1 and CDR2 encoded by the germline V gene (reference sequence) are MNHEY and SMNVEV. The reads were generated on an Illumina HiSeq 2500. TCR beta libraries were prepared by quantitative 5'-RACE with molecular barcodes. On the study's bioinformatics: A new computational method, built on a probabilistic model of VDJ rearrangement, was used to identify disease-linked TCR variants. TCRdb reprocessed the public reads (quality trimming at Q25 with fastp, clone calling with MiXCR) and kept in-frame beta chains. Each CDR3 protein appears once, grouped with its most common genes and DNA. TCRdb, rather than the study authors, made the V and J calls. Across this sample there are 800,000 to 900,000 distinct CDR3 sequences, with 12% seen only once. Of the sample, roughly 0.51% falls within the top ten clones.

Sequencing was done on a sample of blood, either unsorted or a sorted T cell fraction (not recorded which). This chain joins TRBV27 to TRBJ2-3; too little of a D gene remains to name it. The clonotype originates from a male donor with ankylosing spondylitis. The CDR3 protein: CASSFAGRTQYF. Read as DNA, the sequence is TGTGCCAGCAGTTTCGCCGGGCGCACGCAGTATTTT.